The 15 T cell receptor beta chains in this list originate from one sample, sequenced in a study of blood T cell repertoires in COVID-19. Produced via immunoSEQ multiplex PCR; TCRdb's table is partial and in-frame only. The sample lists over 85,000 clones, approximately 90% occurring once. Sequences were obtained from peripheral blood. The receptors shown here come from a human donor with COVID-19, enrolled during active disease. The donor label of this sample is uncertain.

CDR3 bases: TGCGCCAGCAGCCGCCGACAGGGGGCGAGACCGAGTGAAAAACTGTTTTTT. Residues: CASSRRQGARPSEKLFF. This chain uses TRBV4-1 with TRBJ1-4; TRBD1 matches at 10 bases. V was pared by 4 bases and J by 7 bases, with 12 bases of the junction left unmatched. Germline V gene sequence: CDR1 MGHRA, CDR2 YSYEKL. The CDR3 loop spans 17 amino acids.

This sequence joins TRBV19 and TRBJ2-7; TRBD1 agrees at 7 bases. The CDR3 length is 15 residues. V gave up 4 bases and J gave up 5 bases; unmatched junction bases: 11. Per germline, CDR1 LNHDA and CDR2 SQIVND (reference sequence). The CDR3 reads CASSTRRTGVHEQYF. Here the CDR3 DNA reads TGTGCCAGTAGTACGAGAAGAACAGGGGTCCACGAGCAGTACTTC.

The rearrangement joins TRBV3-1 (or the pseudogene TRBV3-2) to TRBJ2-5; 7 bases are shared with TRBD2. The CDR3 is 15 residues long. The germline CDR1 and CDR2 sequences are LGHDT and YNNKEL (reference sequence). V lost 0 bases, J lost 7 bases, and 8 bases stayed unmatched. The CDR3 region has the DNA TGTGCCAGCAGCCAAGATGTGACGGGGAGGGGGACCCAGTACTTC. Its protein product is CASSQDVTGRGTQYF.

This chain joins TRBV6-1 and TRBJ2-5; 9 nucleotides align to TRBD2. J gave up 5 bases and V 0 bases, and 7 bases lay outside the gene matches. The germline CDR1 and CDR2 sequences are MNHNS and SASEGT. The CDR3 covers 16 residues. CDR3 sequence reads: CASSEAAASGAETQYF. The DNA of the CDR3 is TGTGCCAGCAGTGAAGCCGCGGCTAGCGGGGCCGAGACCCAGTACTTC.

The V call is TRBV18, the J call TRBJ1-5; 8 bases line up with TRBD1. CDR3 length equals 15 residues. From germline, CDR1 is KGHSH and CDR2 LQKENI. Germline trimming cut 6 bases from V and 1 base from J; bases unmatched to any gene: 5. CDR3 in amino acids: CASSQDRDSNQPQHF. As DNA, the CDR3 is TGTGCCAGCTCGCAGGACAGGGACAGCAATCAGCCCCAGCATTTT.

The J gene is TRBJ2-3, the V gene TRBV12-5; 10 bases map to TRBD2. Germline CDR1 is LGHNT and CDR2 is FRNRAP. CDR3 length: 15 amino acids. V was clipped by 4 bases and J by 2 bases; unmatched bases: 3. The CDR3 loop is CASGSSGGATDTQYF. As DNA, the CDR3 is TGTGCTAGTGGTTCCAGCGGGGGGGCCACAGATACGCAGTATTTT.

V is TRBV11-3 and J is TRBJ1-1; 8 bases agree with TRBD1. V shed 4 bases, J shed 4 bases, and the junction held 5 bases outside the gene matches. The V gene's germline CDR1 is SGHNT and CDR2 YENEEA. The CDR3 runs to 14 residues. CDR3 in amino acids: CASSSGQGGTEAFF. CDR3 DNA: TGTGCCAGCAGCTCAGGACAGGGTGGCACTGAAGCTTTCTTT. The full variable domain, in which reference TRBV11-3 and TRBJ1-1 provide the parts outside the CDR3, is EAGVVQSPRYKIIEKKQPVAFWCNPISGHNTLYWYLQNLGQGPELLIRYENEEAVDDSQLPKDRFSAERLKGVDSTLKIQPAELGDSAVYLCASSSGQGGTEAFFGQGTRLTVV.

The chain uses TRBV29-1 and TRBJ2-1; TRBD1 matches 10 bases. CDR3 length equals 11 residues. Germline V gene sequence: CDR1 SQVTM, CDR2 ANQGSEA. J lost 8 bases, V lost 7 bases, and 2 bases had no gene match. The CDR3 DNA reads TGCAGCGCCGGGACAGGGGATGAGCAGTTCTTC. Residues: CSAGTGDEQFF.

The rearrangement joins TRBV9 to TRBJ2-3; 8 bases line up with TRBD2. The CDR3 length is 17 residues. Trimming took 4 bases from V and 4 from J; bases not matched to a gene: 14. Germline values: CDR1 SGDLS, CDR2 YYNGEE. As DNA, the CDR3 is TGTGCCAGCAGCCCAAGAGGTCAGGGGACTAGAGCAGATACGCAGTATTTT. The encoded protein is CASSPRGQGTRADTQYF.

This chain joins TRBV5-4 and TRBJ2-5, with 10 bases aligning to TRBD2. The CDR3 runs to 16 residues. Germline lookup yields CDR1 SGHNT and CDR2 YYREEE (reference sequence). After removal of 2 bases from V and 5 bases from J, the junction contained 9 bases not matched to a gene. CDR3 bases: TGTGCCAGCAGCTTATCGGTAGCGGGAGGAGGGGAGACCCAGTACTTC. It yields the protein CASSLSVAGGGETQYF.

The rearrangement links TRBV19 to TRBJ2-1, with a possible D match to TRBD1 (5 bases). The CDR3 is 13 amino acids. V was pared by 2 bases and J by 9 bases, with 11 bases between. Germline V gives CDR1 LNHDA, CDR2 SQIVND (reference sequence). CDR3 coding DNA: TGTGCCAGTAGTATAAGGGAAAGGGGTGAGCAGTTCTTC. Its protein is CASSIRERGEQFF.

The chain has TRBV7-2 and TRBJ1-2; 8 nucleotides agree with TRBD1. There are 16 residues in the CDR3. The V gene end was trimmed by 1 base and the J gene end by 8 bases; junction bases not matched to a gene: 12. CDR1 SGHTA and CDR2 FQGNSA come from the germline V gene. The CDR3 sequence is CASSLVISGGATGYTF. The CDR3 nucleotides are TGTGCCAGCAGCTTAGTTATTTCAGGGGGCGCGACCGGCTACACCTTC. Full variable domain (outside the CDR3, taken from reference TRBV7-2 and TRBJ1-2): GAGVSQSPSNKVTEKGKDVELRCDPISGHTALYWYRQSLGQGLEFLIYFQGNSAPDKSGLPSDRFSAERTGGSVSTLTIQRTQQEDSAVYLCASSLVISGGATGYTFGSGTRLTVV.

V gene TRBV30 combines with J gene TRBJ1-2, with D possibly being TRBD1 (6 bases). The germline CDR1 and CDR2 sequences are GTSNPN and SVGIG (reference sequence). CDR3 length: 13 residues. Trimming shortened V by 0 bases and J by 7 bases, and 12 bases separated the two germline ends. Here the CDR3 DNA reads TGTGCCTGGAGTGTACAGTCAGGGGTTGGCTACACCTTC. Translating it yields CAWSVQSGVGYTF.

V is TRBV18 and J is TRBJ1-4; D is ambiguous. Trimming took 4 bases from V and 0 from J, leaving 12 bases between them. Germline CDR1 KGHSH, CDR2 LQKENI. This CDR3 has 16 amino acids. This CDR3 reads CASSRRDGSTNEKLFF. The CDR3 DNA follows: TGTGCCAGCTCACGACGGGATGGTTCAACTAATGAAAAACTGTTTTTT.

The chain combines TRBV5-1 with TRBJ1-2; TRBD1 matches at 7 bases. Germline trimming cut 3 bases from V and 3 bases from J; bases unmatched to any gene: 5. CDR1 is SGHRS, CDR2 YFSETQ, per germline. CDR3 length: 14 amino acids. The CDR3 DNA is TGCGCCAGCAGCTCGAGAGGGGGCGACTATGGCTACACCTTC. Amino acids: CASSSRGGDYGYTF.